This is a list of T cell receptor beta chains from one sample in a study of vaccination effects on CD4 cells after COVID-19. Method: immunoSEQ multiplex PCR; TCRdb's copy keeps in-frame clones and lacks some. The table has 24,000 or so clones, 65% to 85% seen once. These receptors' antigens are unknown. Specimen: CD4+ T cells from PBMCs cultured with HCoV-NL63 spike peptides, collected before COVID-19 vaccination. These receptors were taken from a human donor who had a prior SARS-CoV-2 infection. Each CDR3 is given with its conserved first and last residue. The D gene is left open where the match is weak. Size is stated for part of the rows, as once, few or many counts, or as a class when the clone is expanded.

V,size,D,J,CDR3,DNA
TRBV9,medium-sized,-,TRBJ2-3,CASSVRDLRADTQYF,TGTGCCAGCAGCGTCCGGGACCTCCGGGCAGATACGCAGTATTTT
TRBV5-1,-,TRBD2,TRBJ2-3,CASSLAGGTDTQYF,TGCGCCAGCAGCTTAGCGGGGGGCACAGATACGCAGTATTTT
TRBV6-5,-,TRBD2,TRBJ2-5,CASSYTGGPGETQYF,TGTGCCAGCAGTTACACGGGGGGACCCGGAGAGACCCAGTACTTC
TRBV5-1,once,-,TRBJ1-6,CASSTAGPENNSPLHF,TGCGCCAGCAGCACAGCCGGGCCCGAAAATAATTCACCCCTCCACTTT
TRBV29-1,-,-,TRBJ1-5,CSAQYGNQPQHF,TGCAGCGCTCAATATGGAAATCAGCCCCAGCATTTT
TRBV5-1,-,TRBD2,TRBJ2-1,CASSLGGVAGGNNEQFF,TGCGCCAGCAGCTTGGGTGGGGTAGCGGGGGGTAACAATGAGCAGTTCTTC
TRBV6-5,few,-,TRBJ2-1,CASSWVLGGGNEQFF,TGTGCCAGCAGTTGGGTGCTCGGCGGAGGGAATGAGCAGTTCTTC
TRBV7-9,-,-,TRBJ1-5,CASSSGGGQPQHF,TGTGCCAGCAGTTCGGGAGGGGGTCAGCCCCAGCATTTT
TRBV5-1,few,-,TRBJ1-5,CASSPDGNPSQPQHF,TGCGCCAGCAGCCCCGATGGAAACCCATCCCAGCCCCAGCATTTT
TRBV6-5,-,-,TRBJ2-1,CASSYRGQARFF,TGTGCCAGCAGTTACCGGGGCCAGGCGAGGTTCTTC
TRBV7-3,-,TRBD1,TRBJ2-5,CASSPGQGITYQETQYF,TGTGCCAGCAGCCCGGGACAGGGAATCACTTACCAAGAGACCCAGTACTTC
TRBV18,-,-,TRBJ1-4,CASSPTVNNEKLFF,TGTGCCAGCTCACCGACAGTAAATAATGAAAAACTGTTTTTT
TRBV5-1,-,TRBD2,TRBJ2-7,CASRPSAGAFNEQYF,TGCGCCAGCCGCCCCTCGGCGGGAGCTTTCAACGAGCAGTACTTC
TRBV7-3,-,-,TRBJ2-1,CASSPRGLQGPVSSYNEQFF,TGTGCCAGCAGCCCGCGGGGACTCCAGGGGCCCGTATCCTCCTACAATGAGCAGTTCTTC
TRBV7-9,few,-,TRBJ1-1,CASSLRGEGIVAFF,TGTGCCAGCAGCTTAAGGGGTGAAGGGATTGTAGCTTTCTTT
TRBV4-2,-,-,TRBJ2-2,CASSQDLSAGELFF,TGTGCCAGCAGCCAAGATCTGAGCGCCGGGGAGCTGTTTTTT
TRBV7-9,few,-,TRBJ1-2,CASSSRSDYGYTF,TGTGCCAGCAGCTCCCGGTCAGACTATGGCTACACCTTC
TRBV5-1,-,TRBD1,TRBJ2-2,CASSRGQAGTGELFF,TGCGCCAGCAGCCGGGGACAGGCGGGCACCGGGGAGCTGTTTTTT
TRBV30,few,TRBD2,TRBJ2-7,CAWESGRSSYEQYF,TGTGCCTGGGAGAGCGGGAGGAGCTCCTACGAGCAGTACTTC
TRBV20-1,-,-,TRBJ2-5,CSASPGEETQYF,TGCAGTGCTAGTCCTGGTGAAGAGACCCAGTACTTC
TRBV3-1/TRBV3-2,-,-,TRBJ2-3,CASRQSRADTQYF,TGTGCCAGCAGACAGAGCAGGGCAGATACGCAGTATTTT
TRBV2,-,TRBD2,TRBJ2-2,CASSVGLAGTGELFF,TGTGCCAGCAGTGTAGGACTAGCAGGCACCGGGGAGCTGTTTTTT
TRBV7-9,few,-,TRBJ2-7,CASSPSYEQYF,TGTGCCAGCAGTCCATCCTACGAGCAGTACTTC
TRBV30,-,-,TRBJ1-2,CAWSGDKLGYTF,TGTGCCTGGAGTGGTGACAAGCTGGGCTACACCTTC